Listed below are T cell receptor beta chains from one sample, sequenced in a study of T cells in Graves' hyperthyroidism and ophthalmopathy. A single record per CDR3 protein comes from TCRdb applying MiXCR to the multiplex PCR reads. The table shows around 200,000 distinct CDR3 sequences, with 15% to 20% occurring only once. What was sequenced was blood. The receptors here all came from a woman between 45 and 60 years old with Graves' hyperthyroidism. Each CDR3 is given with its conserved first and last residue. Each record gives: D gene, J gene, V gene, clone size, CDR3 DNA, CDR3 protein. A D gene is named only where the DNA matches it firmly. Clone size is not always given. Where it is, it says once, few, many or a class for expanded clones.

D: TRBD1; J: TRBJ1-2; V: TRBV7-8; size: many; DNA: TGTGCCAGCAGCCAGGGACAGGGAGATTGGGGCTACACCTTC; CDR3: CASSQGQGDWGYTF
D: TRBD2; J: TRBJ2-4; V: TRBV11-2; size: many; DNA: TGTGCCAGCAGCTTAGGGCGGGGGGCCAAAAACATTCAGTACTTC; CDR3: CASSLGRGAKNIQYF
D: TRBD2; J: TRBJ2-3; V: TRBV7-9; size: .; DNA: TGTGCCAGCAGCCCAAGCGGGAGGGCCGCAGATACGCAGTATTTT; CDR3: CASSPSGRAADTQYF
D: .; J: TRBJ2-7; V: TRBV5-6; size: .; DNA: TGTGCCAGCAGCCTAGCCTCCTACGAGGAGTACTTC; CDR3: CASSLASYEEYF
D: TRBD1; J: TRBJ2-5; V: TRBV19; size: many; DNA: TGTGCCAGTAGTTCATGGACAGGGGGTGAAGAGACCCAGTACTTC; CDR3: CASSSWTGGEETQYF
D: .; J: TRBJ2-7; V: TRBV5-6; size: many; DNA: TGTGCCAGCAGCTTGTTTCCTTACTACGAGCAGTACTTC; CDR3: CASSLFPYYEQYF
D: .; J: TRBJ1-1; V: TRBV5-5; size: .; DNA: TGTGCCAGCAGCTCCGCCGGGGCAACTATGAACACTGAAGCTTTCTTT; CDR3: CASSSAGATMNTEAFF
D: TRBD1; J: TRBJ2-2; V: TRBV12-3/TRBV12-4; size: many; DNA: TGTGCCAGCAGTTTGGGTAGGGGGCGCGTTCGGGACACCGGGGAGCTGTTTTTT; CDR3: CASSLGRGRVRDTGELFF
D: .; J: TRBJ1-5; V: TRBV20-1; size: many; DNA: TGCAGTGCTAGATCGACCGGGGGCACGCACCCCAATCAGCCCCAGCATTTT; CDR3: CSARSTGGTHPNQPQHF
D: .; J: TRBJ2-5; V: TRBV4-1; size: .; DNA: TGCGCCAGCAGCCAAACGGGGGCTCTAGAGACCCAGTACTTC; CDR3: CASSQTGALETQYF
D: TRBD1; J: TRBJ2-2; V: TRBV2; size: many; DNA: TGTGCCAGCAGCGGGGACAGGTTGAACACCGGGGAGCTGTTTTTT; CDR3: CASSGDRLNTGELFF
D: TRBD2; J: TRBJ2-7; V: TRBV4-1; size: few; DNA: TGCGCCAGCAGCCAAGAAGCTGGGGGGGCCTACGAGCAGTACTTC; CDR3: CASSQEAGGAYEQYF
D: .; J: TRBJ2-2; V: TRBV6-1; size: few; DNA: TGTGCCAGCAGTGAAGCAGTTTCCATCCAGCCGAACACCGGGGAGCTGTTTTTT; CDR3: CASSEAVSIQPNTGELFF
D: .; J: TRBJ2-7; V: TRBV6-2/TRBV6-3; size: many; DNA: TGTGCCAGCAGTTACTCGAGGAGCGTACGCGAGCAGTACTTC; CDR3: CASSYSRSVREQYF
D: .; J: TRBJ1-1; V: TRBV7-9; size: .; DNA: TGTGCCAGCAGCTTAGCTGTCGGACAGACGAGGTCCGCTGAAGCTTTCTTT; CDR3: CASSLAVGQTRSAEAFF
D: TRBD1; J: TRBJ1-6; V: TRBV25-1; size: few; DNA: TGTGCCGGCGCAAAATGGGACAGGGGGCGAGATTCACCCCTCCACTTT; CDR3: CAGAKWDRGRDSPLHF
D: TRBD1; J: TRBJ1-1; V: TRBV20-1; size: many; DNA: TGCAGTGCTAGTCACTCAGGGGGAAACACTGAAGCTTTCTTT; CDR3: CSASHSGGNTEAFF
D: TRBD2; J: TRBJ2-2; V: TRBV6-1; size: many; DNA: TGTGCCAGCAGTCGCGGGGGGGCCTCGGGCACCGGGGAGCTGTTTTTT; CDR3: CASSRGGASGTGELFF
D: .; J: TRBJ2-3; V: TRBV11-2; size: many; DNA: TGTGCCAGCAGCCCAATACCAGATACGCAGTATTTT; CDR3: CASSPIPDTQYF
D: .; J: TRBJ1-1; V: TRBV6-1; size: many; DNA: TGTGCCAGCAAATACAGCACTGAAGCTTTCTTT; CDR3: CASKYSTEAFF
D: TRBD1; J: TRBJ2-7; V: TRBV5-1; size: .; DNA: TGCGCCAGCAGCCCCGGGACAGCCCCGAGCTCCTACGAGCAATACTTC; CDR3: CASSPGTAPSSYEQYF
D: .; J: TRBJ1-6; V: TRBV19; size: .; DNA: TGTGCCAGTCGAGTCACAGGGACCCATTCACCCCTCCACTTT; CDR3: CASRVTGTHSPLHF
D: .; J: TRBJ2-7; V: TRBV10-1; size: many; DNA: TGCGCCAGCAGTGAAGGGGTCGAAGGGTCCTACGAGCAGTACTTC; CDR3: CASSEGVEGSYEQYF
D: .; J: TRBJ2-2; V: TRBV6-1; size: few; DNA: TGTGCCAGCAGTCCAGGGACTTTCACCGGGGAGCTGTTTTTT; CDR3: CASSPGTFTGELFF
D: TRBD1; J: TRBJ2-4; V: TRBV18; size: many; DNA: TGTGCCAGCTCACCGGGACAGGGAAACATTCAGTACTTC; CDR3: CASSPGQGNIQYF
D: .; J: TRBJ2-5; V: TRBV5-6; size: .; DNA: TGTGCCAGCAAAACCCTGTACCAAGAGACCCAGTACTTC; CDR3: CASKTLYQETQYF
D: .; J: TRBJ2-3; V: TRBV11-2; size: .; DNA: TGTGCCAGCAGCTTATGGCACACAGATACGCAGTATTTC; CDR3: CASSLWHTDTQYF
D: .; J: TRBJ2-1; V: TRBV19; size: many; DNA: TGTGCCAGCAGTCCCTATGGACCCCTATACAATGAGCAGTTCTTC; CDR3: CASSPYGPLYNEQFF
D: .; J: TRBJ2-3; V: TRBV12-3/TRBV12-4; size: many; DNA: TGTGCCAGCAGGCCCACTCCCCTCTACACAGATACGCAGTATTTT; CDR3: CASRPTPLYTDTQYF